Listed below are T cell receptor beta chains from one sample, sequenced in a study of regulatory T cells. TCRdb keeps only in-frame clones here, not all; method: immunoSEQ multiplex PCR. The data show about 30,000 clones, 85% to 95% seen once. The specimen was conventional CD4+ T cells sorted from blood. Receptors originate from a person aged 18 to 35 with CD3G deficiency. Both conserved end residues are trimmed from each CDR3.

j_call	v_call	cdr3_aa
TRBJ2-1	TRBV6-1	ASSEATAGVSYNEQF
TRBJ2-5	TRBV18	ASSPNREMETQY
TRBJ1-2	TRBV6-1	ASMGETGYT
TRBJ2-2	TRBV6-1	ASKQLGLNTGELF
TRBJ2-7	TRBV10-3	AISAGASYEQY
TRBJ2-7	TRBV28	ASSFSGSSYEQY
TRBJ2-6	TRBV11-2	ASSLEAHSGANVLT
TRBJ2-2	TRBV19	ASRRTDRGLTGELF
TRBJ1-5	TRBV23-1	ASSPHTQGAGQPQH
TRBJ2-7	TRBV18	ASAISPDSYEQY